The 16 T cell receptor beta chains below were found in one sample sequenced in a study of blood T cell repertoires in COVID-19. Here immunoSEQ multiplex PCR was the method, and the copy in TCRdb shows in-frame clones only, minus some. The repertoire holds roughly 190,000 clones, with around 90% as singletons. The source material was peripheral blood. These receptors all stem from a man aged 50 to 60 with acute or convalescent COVID-19.

This rearrangement joins TRBV27 to TRBJ1-6, with 10 bases aligning to TRBD1. Germline V gene sequence: CDR1 MNHEY, CDR2 SMNVEV (reference sequence). CDR3 length: 17 amino acids. J gave up 3 bases and V 4 bases, and 6 bases lay outside the gene matches. The DNA of the CDR3 is TGTGCCAGCAGTTCGACAGGGGGCGAAGGCTATAATTCACCCCTCCACTTT. Translation: CASSSTGGEGYNSPLHF.

This chain links TRBV10-1 with TRBJ2-3; 8 nucleotides align to TRBD2. This CDR3 comprises 15 residues. Germline V lookup: CDR1 WNHNN, CDR2 SYGVQD (reference sequence). After removal of 3 bases from V and 3 bases from J, the junction contained 5 bases not matched to a gene. CDR3 bases: TGCGCCAGCAGTGAAACCGGGAGGGCAACAGATACGCAGTATTTT. Translated, it gives CASSETGRATDTQYF.

The chain is built from TRBV19 and TRBJ1-1; D may be TRBD1 (5 bases). Germline CDR1 LNHDA, CDR2 SQIVND (reference sequence). V lost 4 bases and J lost 5, with 14 bases in between. The CDR3 consists of 14 residues. The CDR3, as DNA: TGTGCCAGTAGTAGTTTACAGGAATCAACTGAAGCTTTCTTT. This encodes CASSSLQESTEAFF.

The chain joins TRBV5-1 to TRBJ2-3; TRBD2 might be the D (6 bases). The CDR3 covers 17 residues. The V end was cut by 2 bases, the J end by 1 base, with 17 bases between. The germline V gene has CDR1 SGHRS and CDR2 YFSETQ. CDR3 bases: TGCGCCAGCAGCTTCGGAGGCGGGGCTGGGGGCACAGATACGCAGTATTTT. Its translation: CASSFGGGAGGTDTQYF.

The chain carries TRBV9 and TRBJ2-1, with TRBD1 matching over 7 bases. Germline-derived CDR1 and CDR2 are SGDLS and YYNGEE. This CDR3 has 13 amino acids. V shed 2 bases, J shed 7 bases, and the junction held 3 bases outside the gene matches. The CDR3 DNA reads as TGTGCCAGCAGCGTGTTACAGGGGAATGAGCAGTTCTTC. Translated, it gives CASSVLQGNEQFF.

The CDR3 DNA reads as TGTGCCAGCAGCTTGGGACAACTAAACATTCAGTACTTC. Translating it yields CASSLGQLNIQYF. The chain recombines TRBV7-2 with TRBJ2-4; TRBD1 might be the D (6 bases). Germline V CDR1 and CDR2: SGHTA, FQGNSA. CDR3 length: 13 residues. Between the trimmed V and J ends, which lost 3 bases and 6 bases, there was a span of 9 bases.

This clone was seen just once. This rearrangement joins TRBV9 to TRBJ1-4; no clear D gene. The CDR3 is made up of 14 amino acids. Germline CDR1 is SGDLS and CDR2 is YYNGEE. V was trimmed by 0 bases and J by 4 bases, leaving 7 bases between them. CDR3 loop: CASSVDGNNEKLFF. CDR3 nucleotide sequence: TGTGCCAGCAGCGTAGACGGGAATAATGAAAAACTGTTTTTT.

The chain is built from TRBV15 and TRBJ2-3, with a tentative D call TRBD2 (6 bases). Deletions cut 9 bases from V and 1 base from J, with 11 bases between. Germline assignment: CDR1 LNHNV and CDR2 YYDKDF (reference sequence). CDR3 length: 13 amino acids. CDR3: CATARGGTDTQYF. The DNA of the CDR3 is TGTGCCACAGCGCGGGGAGGCACAGATACGCAGTATTTT.

The chain is built from TRBV2 and TRBJ2-1, with 9 nucleotides matching TRBD1. This CDR3 comprises 14 residues. J gave up 7 bases and V 4 bases, and 5 bases lay outside the gene matches. The germline V gene encodes CDR1 SNHLY and CDR2 FYNNEI. CDR3 sequence reads: CASSGQGVRNEQFF. The CDR3, as DNA: TGTGCCAGCAGTGGACAGGGGGTAAGGAATGAGCAGTTCTTC.

The chain couples TRBV7-9 to TRBJ2-1; 8 bases align to TRBD2. V shed 2 bases, J shed 4 bases, and the junction held 7 bases outside the gene matches. This CDR3 comprises 16 residues. The V gene's germline CDR1 is SEHNR and CDR2 FQNEAQ (reference sequence). The DNA for the CDR3 is TGTGCCAGCAGCTTAAGGGCTGCTAGCGGGTACAATGAGCAGTTCTTC. Protein: CASSLRAASGYNEQFF.

The rearrangement joins TRBV6-4 to TRBJ2-3; 10 nucleotides agree with TRBD2. The CDR3 consists of 13 residues. Germline V gives CDR1 MRHNA, CDR2 SNTAGT. Losses at the gene ends were 6 bases for V and 13 bases for J; bases not matched to a gene: 10. CDR3 loop: CASSKEEGTSEYF. The DNA for the CDR3 is TGTGCCAGCAGCAAAGAGGAGGGGACTAGCGAGTATTTT.

The chain uses TRBV6-5 and TRBJ1-2, with TRBD1 identical over 9 bases. CDR1 is MNHEY, CDR2 SVGAGI, per germline. V lost 6 bases and J lost 8; bases outside the gene matches: 10. The CDR3 runs 14 residues. This CDR3 is CASRPRDRVRGYTF. CDR3 nucleotides: TGTGCCAGCAGACCCCGGGACAGGGTGAGGGGCTACACCTTC.

This chain uses TRBV11-2 with TRBJ2-2; no clear D gene. Germline V gives CDR1 SGHAT, CDR2 FQNNGV. The ends were cut back, 2 bases at V and 2 bases at J, with 9 bases in the middle. The CDR3 contains 15 residues. For the CDR3, the DNA is TGTGCCAGCAGCTTACCAACGGTTAACACCGGGGAGCTGTTTTTT. Translated, it gives CASSLPTVNTGELFF.

The CDR3, as DNA: TGTGCCACCGGCCCCTCTGGCAATGAGCAGTTCTTC. Its translation is CATGPSGNEQFF. V and J are TRBV15 and TRBJ2-1; D gene uncertain. Germline V lookup: CDR1 LNHNV, CDR2 YYDKDF (reference sequence). Between the trimmed V and J ends, which lost 8 bases and 6 bases, there was a span of 11 bases. The CDR3 runs to 12 residues.

The chain recombines TRBV6-2 or TRBV6-3 with TRBJ1-5, with unresolved D. Trimming left V 4 bases short and J 2 bases short, with 6 bases between. Germline CDR1 and CDR2: MNHEY and SVGEGT. This CDR3 spans 13 amino acids. In DNA, the CDR3 is TGTGCCAGCAGTTTCGTAGGCAATCAGCCCCAGCATTTT. It encodes CASSFVGNQPQHF.

This chain joins TRBV7-6 and TRBJ2-1; TRBD2 agrees at 11 bases. Germline lookup yields CDR1 SGHVS and CDR2 FNYEAQ. This CDR3 region has 18 residues. Trimming at V came to 6 bases and at J to 0 bases, leaving 10 bases not matched to a gene. The DNA for the CDR3 is TGTGCCAGCAGGAAGCTAGCGGGAGGTCCTGACTCCTACAATGAGCAGTTCTTC. The encoded protein is CASRKLAGGPDSYNEQFF.